Shown below are 5 T cell receptor beta chains from a single sample sequenced in a study of neurological immune-mediated disorders. MiXCR, run by TCRdb on the 5' RACE reads, gives a single entry per CDR3 protein. The repertoire has 20,000 to 30,000 distinct CDR3 sequences, 2% to 3% of them found once; the top ten carry 2% to 2.5%. Input material: PBMCs. Receptors were obtained from a woman between 50 and 59 years old with multiple sclerosis.

This clonotype was recorded many times. The CDR3 DNA reads as TGCGCCAGCAGCTTGGACGGAGCTGAAGCTTTCTTT. Translating gives CASSLDGAEAFF. The genes are TRBV5-1 and TRBJ1-1, with D unclear. V was trimmed by 0 bases and J by 6 bases, leaving 6 bases between them. Germline V gene lookup returns CDR1 SGHRS and CDR2 YFSETQ. The CDR3 has 12 residues.

This clonotype came up many times. J is TRBJ2-1 and V is TRBV9; D may be TRBD2 (6 bases). CDR3 length: 15 amino acids. Trimming took off 4 bases at V and 5 bases at J, with 16 bases between the two ends. Germline lookup yields CDR1 SGDLS and CDR2 YYNGEE. CDR3 bases: TGTGCCAGCAGCTCGACTGGACTACAAAACAATGAGCAGTTCTTC. As protein: CASSSTGLQNNEQFF.

There are many counts of this clonotype. The chain has TRBV7-3 and TRBJ2-6; D call uncertain. Trimming took 5 bases from V and 0 from J, leaving 8 bases between them. This CDR3 has 15 amino acids. Germline assignment: CDR1 SGHTA and CDR2 FQGTGA. CDR3 DNA: TGTGCCAGCAGCCCCTCGCGCTCTGGGGCCAACGTCCTGACTTTC. It translates to CASSPSRSGANVLTF.

The sample holds many counts of this clonotype. This chain uses TRBV7-2 with TRBJ2-7, with 7 bases aligning to TRBD1. The CDR3 runs 13 residues. Germline V gene lookup returns CDR1 SGHTA and CDR2 FQGNSA. J lost 4 bases, V lost 5 bases, and 5 bases had no gene match. The CDR3 DNA reads TGTGCCAGCAGCCTAGACAGGGTGTACGAGCAGTACTTC. Its protein product is CASSLDRVYEQYF.

This clonotype has ten or more counts. A much more abundant neighbour one base away suggests this may be a read error. The rearrangement links TRBV5-8 to TRBJ2-2, with D tentatively TRBD1 (5 bases). CDR1 is SGHTS and CDR2 is YDEGEE in the germline V gene. This CDR3 spans 13 amino acids. The ends were cut back, 4 bases at V and 7 bases at J, with 11 bases in the middle. DNA of the CDR3: TGTGCCAGCAGCCCCGAAGGGGTCGGGGAGCTGTTTTTT. Residues: CASSPEGVGELFF.